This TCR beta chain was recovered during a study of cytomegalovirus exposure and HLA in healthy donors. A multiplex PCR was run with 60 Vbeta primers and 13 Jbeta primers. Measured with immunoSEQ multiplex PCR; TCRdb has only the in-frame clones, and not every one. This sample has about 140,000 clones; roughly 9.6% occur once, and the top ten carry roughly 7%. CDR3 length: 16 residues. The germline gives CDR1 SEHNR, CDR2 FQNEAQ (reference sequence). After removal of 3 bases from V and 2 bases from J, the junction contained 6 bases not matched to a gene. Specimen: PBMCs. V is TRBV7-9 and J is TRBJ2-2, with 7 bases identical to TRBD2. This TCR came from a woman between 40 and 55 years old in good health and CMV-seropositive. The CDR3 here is CASSFWPGGNTGELFF. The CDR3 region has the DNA TGTGCCAGCAGCTTCTGGCCGGGGGGAAACACCGGGGAGCTGTTTTTT.